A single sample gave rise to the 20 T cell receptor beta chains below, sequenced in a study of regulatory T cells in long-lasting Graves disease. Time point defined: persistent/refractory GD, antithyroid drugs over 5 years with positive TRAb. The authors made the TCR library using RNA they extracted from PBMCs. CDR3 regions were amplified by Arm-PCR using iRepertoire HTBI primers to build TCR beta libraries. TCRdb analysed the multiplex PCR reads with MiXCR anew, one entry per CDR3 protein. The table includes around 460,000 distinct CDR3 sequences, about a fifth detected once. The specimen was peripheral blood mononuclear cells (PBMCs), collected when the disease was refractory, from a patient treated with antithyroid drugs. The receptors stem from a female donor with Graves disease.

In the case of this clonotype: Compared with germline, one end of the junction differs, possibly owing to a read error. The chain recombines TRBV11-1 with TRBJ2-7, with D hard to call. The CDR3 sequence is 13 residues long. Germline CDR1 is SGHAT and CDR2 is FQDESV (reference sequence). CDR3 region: CASSLGLTPERYF. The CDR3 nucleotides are TGTGCCAGCAGCTTGGGGTTGACTCCCGAGCGGTACTTC.

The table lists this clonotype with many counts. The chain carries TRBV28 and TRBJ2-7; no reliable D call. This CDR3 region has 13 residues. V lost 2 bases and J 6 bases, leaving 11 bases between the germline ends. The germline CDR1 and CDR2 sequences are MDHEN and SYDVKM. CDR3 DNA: TGTGCCAGCAGTTTACCGGGTTCCCCCGAGCAGTACTTC. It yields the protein CASSLPGSPEQYF.

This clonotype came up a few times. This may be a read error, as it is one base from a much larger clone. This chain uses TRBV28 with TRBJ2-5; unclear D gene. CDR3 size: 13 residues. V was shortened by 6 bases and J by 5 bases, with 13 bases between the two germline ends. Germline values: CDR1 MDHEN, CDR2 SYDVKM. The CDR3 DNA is TGTGCCAGCAGACCAATTCAAGGGGAGACCCAGTACTTC. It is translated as CASRPIQGETQYF.

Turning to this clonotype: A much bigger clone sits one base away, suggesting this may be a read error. The CDR3: CAIETGGTEAFF. The DNA of the CDR3 is TGTGCCATAGAGACAGGGGGCACTGAAGCTTTCTTT. The chain joins TRBV28 to TRBJ1-1, with 9 bases fitting TRBD1. The CDR3 consists of 12 residues. V trimming: 10 bases; J trimming: 4 bases; junction bases outside the gene matches: 4. Germline V gene lookup returns CDR1 MDHEN and CDR2 SYDVKM.

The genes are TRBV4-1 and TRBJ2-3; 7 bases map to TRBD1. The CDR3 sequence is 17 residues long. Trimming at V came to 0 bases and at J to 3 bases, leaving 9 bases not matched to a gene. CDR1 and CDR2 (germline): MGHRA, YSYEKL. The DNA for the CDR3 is TGCGCCAGCAGCCAAGAAGTTGACAGGGCGGCGACAGATACGCAGTATTTT. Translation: CASSQEVDRAATDTQYF.

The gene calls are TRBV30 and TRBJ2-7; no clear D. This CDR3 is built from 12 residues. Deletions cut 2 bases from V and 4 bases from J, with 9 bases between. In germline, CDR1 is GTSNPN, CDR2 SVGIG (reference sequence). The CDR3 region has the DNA TGTGCCTGGAGTAGGGATTTTTACGAGCAGTACTTC. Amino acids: CAWSRDFYEQYF.

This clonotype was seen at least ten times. The CDR3: CASSPIRGFDVMNTEAFF. The CDR3 DNA is TGTGCCAGCAGTCCCATCAGGGGGTTCGATGTAATGAACACTGAAGCTTTCTTT. This rearrangement joins TRBV27 to TRBJ1-1; 7 positions agree with TRBD1. CDR1 and CDR2 (germline): MNHEY, SMNVEV (reference sequence). This CDR3 spans 18 amino acids. With V trimmed by 5 bases and J by 0 bases, 15 bases remained unmatched.

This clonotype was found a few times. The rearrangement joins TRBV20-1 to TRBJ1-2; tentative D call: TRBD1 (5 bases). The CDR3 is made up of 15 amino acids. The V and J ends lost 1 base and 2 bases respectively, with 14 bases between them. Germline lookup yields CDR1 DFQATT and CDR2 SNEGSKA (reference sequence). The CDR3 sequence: CSARAQAQGNYGYTF. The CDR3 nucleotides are TGCAGTGCTAGAGCCCAGGCCCAGGGAAACTATGGCTACACCTTC.

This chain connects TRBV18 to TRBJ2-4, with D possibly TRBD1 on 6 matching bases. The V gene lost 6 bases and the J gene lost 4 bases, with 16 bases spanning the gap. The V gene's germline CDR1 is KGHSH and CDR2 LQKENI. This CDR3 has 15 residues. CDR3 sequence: CASSPFPGQKNIQYF. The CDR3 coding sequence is TGTGCCAGCTCGCCGTTCCCGGGACAAAAAAACATTCAGTACTTC.

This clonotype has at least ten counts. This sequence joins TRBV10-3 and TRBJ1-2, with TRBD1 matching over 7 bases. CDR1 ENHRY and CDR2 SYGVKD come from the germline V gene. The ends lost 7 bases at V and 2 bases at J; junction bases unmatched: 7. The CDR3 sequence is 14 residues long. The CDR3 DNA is TGTGCCATCACTCCCCAACAGGGGAACTATGGCTACACCTTC. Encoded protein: CAITPQQGNYGYTF.

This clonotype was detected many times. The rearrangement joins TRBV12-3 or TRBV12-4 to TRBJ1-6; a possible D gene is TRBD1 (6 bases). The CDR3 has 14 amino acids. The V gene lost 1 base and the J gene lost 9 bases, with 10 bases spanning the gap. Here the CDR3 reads CASSLETGGSPLHF. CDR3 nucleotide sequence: TGTGCCAGCAGTTTAGAGACAGGCGGTTCACCCCTCCACTTT.

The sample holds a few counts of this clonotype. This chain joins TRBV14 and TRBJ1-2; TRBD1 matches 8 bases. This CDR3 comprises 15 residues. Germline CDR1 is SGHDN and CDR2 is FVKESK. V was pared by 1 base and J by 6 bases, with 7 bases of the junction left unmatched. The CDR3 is CASSQVKETGDGYTF. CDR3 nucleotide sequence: TGTGCCAGCAGCCAAGTTAAAGAGACAGGGGATGGCTACACCTTC. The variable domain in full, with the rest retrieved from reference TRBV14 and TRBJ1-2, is EAGVTQFPSHSVIEKGQTVTLRCDPISGHDNLYWYRRVMGKEIKFLLHFVKESKQDESGMPNNRFLAERTGGTYSTLKVQPAELEDSGVYFCASSQVKETGDGYTFGSGTRLTVV.

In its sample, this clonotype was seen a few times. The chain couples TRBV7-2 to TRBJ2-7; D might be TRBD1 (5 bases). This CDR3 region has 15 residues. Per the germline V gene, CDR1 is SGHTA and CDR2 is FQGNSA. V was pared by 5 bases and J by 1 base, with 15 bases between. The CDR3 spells CASSPWAGISYEQYF. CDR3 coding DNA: TGTGCCAGCAGCCCCTGGGCAGGGATATCCTACGAGCAGTACTTC.

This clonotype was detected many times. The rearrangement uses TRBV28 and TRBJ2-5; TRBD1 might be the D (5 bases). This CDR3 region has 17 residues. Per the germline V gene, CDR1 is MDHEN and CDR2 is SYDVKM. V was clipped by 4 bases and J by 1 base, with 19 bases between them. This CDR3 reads CASSSLARQGPQETQYF. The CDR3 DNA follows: TGTGCCAGCAGTTCCCTCGCCCGGCAGGGTCCCCAAGAGACCCAGTACTTC.

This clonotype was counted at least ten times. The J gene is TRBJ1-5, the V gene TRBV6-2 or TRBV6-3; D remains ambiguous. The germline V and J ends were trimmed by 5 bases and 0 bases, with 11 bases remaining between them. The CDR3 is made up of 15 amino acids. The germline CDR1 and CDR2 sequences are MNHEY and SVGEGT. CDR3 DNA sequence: TGTGCCAGCAGTGTCTGGCAGAATAGCAATCAGCCCCAGCATTTT. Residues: CASSVWQNSNQPQHF.

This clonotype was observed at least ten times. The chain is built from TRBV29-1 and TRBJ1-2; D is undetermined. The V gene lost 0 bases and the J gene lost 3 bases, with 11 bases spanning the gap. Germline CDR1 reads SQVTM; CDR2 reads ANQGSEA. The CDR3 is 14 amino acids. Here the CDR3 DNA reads TGCAGCGTTGAAGATCACTCGCGGGACTATGGCTACACCTTC. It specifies CSVEDHSRDYGYTF.

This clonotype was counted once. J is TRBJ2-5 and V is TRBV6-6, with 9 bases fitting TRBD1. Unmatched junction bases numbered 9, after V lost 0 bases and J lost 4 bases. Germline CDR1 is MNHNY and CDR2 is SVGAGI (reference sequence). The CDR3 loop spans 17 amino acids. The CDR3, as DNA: TGTGCCAGCAGTTACTCGATTGGGGACAGGGAGAGAGAGACCCAGTACTTC. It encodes CASSYSIGDRERETQYF.

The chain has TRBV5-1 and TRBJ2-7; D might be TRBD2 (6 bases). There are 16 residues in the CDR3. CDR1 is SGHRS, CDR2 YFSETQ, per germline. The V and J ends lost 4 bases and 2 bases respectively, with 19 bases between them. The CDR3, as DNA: TGCGCCAGCAGCCCCCGAGGAGGGGTAGAGACCTACGAGCAGTACTTC. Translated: CASSPRGGVETYEQYF.

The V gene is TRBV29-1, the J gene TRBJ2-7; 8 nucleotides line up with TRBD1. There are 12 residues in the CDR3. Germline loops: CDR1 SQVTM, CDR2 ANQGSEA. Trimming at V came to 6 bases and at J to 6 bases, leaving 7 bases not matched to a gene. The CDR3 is CSVERQGSEQYF. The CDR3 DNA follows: TGCAGCGTAGAACGACAGGGGTCCGAGCAGTACTTC.

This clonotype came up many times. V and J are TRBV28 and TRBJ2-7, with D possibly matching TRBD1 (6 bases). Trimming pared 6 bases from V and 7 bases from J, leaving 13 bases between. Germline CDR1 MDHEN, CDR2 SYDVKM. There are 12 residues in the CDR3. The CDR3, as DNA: TGTGCCAGCAGACAGGTCCAGGGGGAGCAGTACTTC. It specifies CASRQVQGEQYF.